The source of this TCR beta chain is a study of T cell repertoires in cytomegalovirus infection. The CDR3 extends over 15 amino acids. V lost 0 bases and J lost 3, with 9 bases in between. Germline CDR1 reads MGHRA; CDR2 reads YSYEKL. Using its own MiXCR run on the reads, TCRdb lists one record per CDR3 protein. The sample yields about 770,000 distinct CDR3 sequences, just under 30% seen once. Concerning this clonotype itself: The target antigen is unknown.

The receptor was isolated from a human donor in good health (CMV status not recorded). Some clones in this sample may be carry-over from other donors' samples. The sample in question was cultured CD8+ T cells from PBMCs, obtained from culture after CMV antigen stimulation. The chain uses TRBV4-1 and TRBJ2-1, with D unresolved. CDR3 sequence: CASSQDQGSYNEQFF. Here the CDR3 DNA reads TGCGCCAGCAGCCAAGATCAAGGTAGCTACAATGAGCAGTTCTTC.